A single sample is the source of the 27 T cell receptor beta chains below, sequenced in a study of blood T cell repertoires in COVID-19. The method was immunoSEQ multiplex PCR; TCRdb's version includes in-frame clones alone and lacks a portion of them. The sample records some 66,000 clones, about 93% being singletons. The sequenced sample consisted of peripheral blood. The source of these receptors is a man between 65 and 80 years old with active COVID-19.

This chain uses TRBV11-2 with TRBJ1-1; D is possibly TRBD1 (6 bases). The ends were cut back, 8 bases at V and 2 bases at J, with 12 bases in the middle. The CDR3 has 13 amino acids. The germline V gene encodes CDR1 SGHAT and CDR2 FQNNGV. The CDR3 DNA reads TGTGCCAGCGCCACAGGGATTAACACTGAAGCTTTCTTT. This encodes CASATGINTEAFF.

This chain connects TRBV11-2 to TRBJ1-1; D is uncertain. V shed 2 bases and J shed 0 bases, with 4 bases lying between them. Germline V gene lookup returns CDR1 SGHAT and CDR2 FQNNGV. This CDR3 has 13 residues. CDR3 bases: TGTGCCAGCAGCTTACAGGTGAACACTGAAGCTTTCTTT. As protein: CASSLQVNTEAFF. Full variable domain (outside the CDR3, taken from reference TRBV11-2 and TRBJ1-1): EAGVAQSPRYKIIEKRQSVAFWCNPISGHATLYWYQQILGQGPKLLIQFQNNGVVDDSQLPKDRFSAERLKGVDSTLKIQPAKLEDSAVYLCASSLQVNTEAFFGQGTRLTVV.

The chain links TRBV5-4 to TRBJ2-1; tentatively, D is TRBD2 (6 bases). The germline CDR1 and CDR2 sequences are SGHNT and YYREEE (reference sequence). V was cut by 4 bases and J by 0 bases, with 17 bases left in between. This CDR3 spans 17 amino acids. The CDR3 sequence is CASSPGGGGSSYNEQFF. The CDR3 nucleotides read TGTGCCAGCAGCCCCGGGGGAGGAGGAAGCTCCTACAATGAGCAGTTCTTC. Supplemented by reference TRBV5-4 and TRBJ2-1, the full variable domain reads ETGVTQSPTHLIKTRGQQVTLRCSSQSGHNTVSWYQQALGQGPQFIFQYYREEENGRGNFPPRFSGLQFPNYSSELNVNALELDDSALYLCASSPGGGGSSYNEQFFGPGTRLTVL.

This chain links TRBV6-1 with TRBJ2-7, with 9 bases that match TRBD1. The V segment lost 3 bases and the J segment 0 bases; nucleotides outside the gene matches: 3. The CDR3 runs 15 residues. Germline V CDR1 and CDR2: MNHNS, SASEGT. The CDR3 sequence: CASSEGQGPSYEQYV. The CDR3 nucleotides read TGTGCCAGCAGTGAGGGACAGGGACCCTCCTACGAGCAGTACGTC.

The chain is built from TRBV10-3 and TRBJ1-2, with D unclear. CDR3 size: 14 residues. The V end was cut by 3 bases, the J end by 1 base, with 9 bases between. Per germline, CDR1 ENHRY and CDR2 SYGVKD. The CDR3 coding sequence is TGTGCCATCAGTGAAAGAGGCCTTAACTATGGCTACACCTTC. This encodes CAISERGLNYGYTF.

The CDR3 nucleotides read TGTGCCAGCAGTTACACCGCAGGGGACGTGAACACTGAAGCTTTCTTT. It yields the protein CASSYTAGDVNTEAFF. The V gene is TRBV6-2 or TRBV6-3, the J gene TRBJ1-1; tentative D call: TRBD1 (6 bases). The germline V gene has CDR1 MNHEY and CDR2 SVGEGT. Trimming took off 2 bases at V and 0 bases at J, with 13 bases between the two ends. This CDR3 is built from 16 residues.

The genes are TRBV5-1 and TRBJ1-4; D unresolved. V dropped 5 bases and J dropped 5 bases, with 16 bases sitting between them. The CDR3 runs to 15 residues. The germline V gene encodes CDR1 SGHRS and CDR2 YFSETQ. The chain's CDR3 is CASRQNPGINEKLFF. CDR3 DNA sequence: TGCGCCAGCAGACAAAACCCGGGAATAAATGAAAAACTGTTTTTT.

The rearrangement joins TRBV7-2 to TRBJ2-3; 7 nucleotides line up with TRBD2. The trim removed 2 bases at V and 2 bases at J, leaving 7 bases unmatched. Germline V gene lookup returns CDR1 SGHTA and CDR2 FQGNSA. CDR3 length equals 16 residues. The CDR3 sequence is CASSLLLRGITDTQYF. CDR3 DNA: TGTGCCAGCAGCTTACTGTTGCGGGGGATCACAGATACGCAGTATTTT.

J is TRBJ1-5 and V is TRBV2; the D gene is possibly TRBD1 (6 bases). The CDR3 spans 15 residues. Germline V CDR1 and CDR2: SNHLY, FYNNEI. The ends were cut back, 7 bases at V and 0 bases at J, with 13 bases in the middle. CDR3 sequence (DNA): TGTGCCAGCACAGCTCAGGGGAATAGCAATCAGCCCCAGCATTTT. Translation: CASTAQGNSNQPQHF.

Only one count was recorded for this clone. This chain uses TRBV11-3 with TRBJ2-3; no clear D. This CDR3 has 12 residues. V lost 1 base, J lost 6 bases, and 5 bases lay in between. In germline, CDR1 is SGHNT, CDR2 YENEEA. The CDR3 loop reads CASSLGPDTQYF. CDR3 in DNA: TGTGCCAGCAGCTTAGGGCCTGATACGCAGTATTTT.

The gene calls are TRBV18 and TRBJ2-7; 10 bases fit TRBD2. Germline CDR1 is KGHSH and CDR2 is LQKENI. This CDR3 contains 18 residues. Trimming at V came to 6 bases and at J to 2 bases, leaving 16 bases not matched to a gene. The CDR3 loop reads CASSPPWTSGPFPYEQYV. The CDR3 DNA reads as TGTGCCAGCTCTCCCCCCTGGACTAGCGGACCTTTTCCCTACGAGCAGTACGTC.

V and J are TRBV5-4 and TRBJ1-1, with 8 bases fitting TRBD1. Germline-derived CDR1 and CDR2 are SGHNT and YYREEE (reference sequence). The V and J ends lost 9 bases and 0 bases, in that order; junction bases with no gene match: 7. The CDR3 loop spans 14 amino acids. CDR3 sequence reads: CATRAQGVNTEAFF. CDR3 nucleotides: TGTGCCACCAGAGCACAGGGGGTGAACACTGAAGCTTTCTTT.

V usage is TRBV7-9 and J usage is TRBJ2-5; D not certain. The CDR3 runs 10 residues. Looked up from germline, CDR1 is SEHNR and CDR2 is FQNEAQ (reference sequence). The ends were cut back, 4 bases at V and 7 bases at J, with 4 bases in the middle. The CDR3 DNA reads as TGTGCCAGCAGCTCCCGGACCCAGTACTTC. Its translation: CASSSRTQYF.

The CDR3 DNA reads TGTGCCAGCAGCTCCACCGGGACAGGGTTTCCCGAGACCCAGTACTTC. Residues: CASSSTGTGFPETQYF. The rearrangement joins TRBV7-8 to TRBJ2-5, with 9 bases identical to TRBD1. V lost 4 bases and J lost 5; bases outside the gene matches: 11. Per germline, CDR1 SGHVS and CDR2 FQNEAQ. This CDR3 is 16 amino acids long.

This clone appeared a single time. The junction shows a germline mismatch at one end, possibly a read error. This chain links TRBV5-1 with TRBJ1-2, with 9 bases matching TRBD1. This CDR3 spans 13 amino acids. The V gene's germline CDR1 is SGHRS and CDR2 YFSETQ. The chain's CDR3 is CASSLGTGEAGYF. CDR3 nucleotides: TGCGCCAGCAGCTTGGGGACAGGGGAAGCCGGTTACTTC.

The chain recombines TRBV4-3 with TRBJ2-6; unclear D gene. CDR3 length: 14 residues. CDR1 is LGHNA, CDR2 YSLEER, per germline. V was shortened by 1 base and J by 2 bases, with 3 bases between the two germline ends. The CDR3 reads CASSQVTGANVLTF. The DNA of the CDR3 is TGCGCCAGCAGCCAAGTCACTGGGGCCAACGTCCTGACTTTC.

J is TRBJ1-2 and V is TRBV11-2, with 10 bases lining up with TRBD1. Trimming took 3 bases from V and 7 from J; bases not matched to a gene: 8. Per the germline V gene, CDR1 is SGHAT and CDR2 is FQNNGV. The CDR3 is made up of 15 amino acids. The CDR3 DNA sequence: TGTGCCAGCAGCTTTTCCTCGACAGGGGGCATTGGCTACACCTTC. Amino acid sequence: CASSFSSTGGIGYTF.

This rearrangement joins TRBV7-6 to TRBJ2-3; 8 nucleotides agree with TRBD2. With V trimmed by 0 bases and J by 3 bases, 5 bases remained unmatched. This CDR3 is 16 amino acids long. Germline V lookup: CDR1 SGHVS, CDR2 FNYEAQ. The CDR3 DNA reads TGTGCCAGCAGCTTAGCGCAAAGCGGGGGTACAGATACGCAGTATTTT. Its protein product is CASSLAQSGGTDTQYF.

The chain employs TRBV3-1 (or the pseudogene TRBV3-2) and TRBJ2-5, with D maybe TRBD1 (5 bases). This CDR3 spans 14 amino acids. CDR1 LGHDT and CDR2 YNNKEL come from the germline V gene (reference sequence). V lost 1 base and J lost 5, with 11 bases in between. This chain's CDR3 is CASSQVVGLETQYF. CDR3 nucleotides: TGTGCCAGCAGCCAAGTTGTGGGGCTGGAGACCCAGTACTTC.

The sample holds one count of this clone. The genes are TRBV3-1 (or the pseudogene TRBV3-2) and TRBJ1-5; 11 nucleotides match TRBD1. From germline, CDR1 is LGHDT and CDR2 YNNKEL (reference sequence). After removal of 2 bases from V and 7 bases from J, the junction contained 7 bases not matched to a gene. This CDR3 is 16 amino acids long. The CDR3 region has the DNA TGTGCCAGCAGCCAATCTTGGACAGGGGGCGGGCAGCCCCAGCATTTT. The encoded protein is CASSQSWTGGGQPQHF.

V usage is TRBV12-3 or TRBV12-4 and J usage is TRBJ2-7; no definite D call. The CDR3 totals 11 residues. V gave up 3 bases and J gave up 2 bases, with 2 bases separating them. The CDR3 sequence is CASSFTYEQYF. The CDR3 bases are TGTGCCAGCAGTTTTACCTACGAGCAGTACTTC.

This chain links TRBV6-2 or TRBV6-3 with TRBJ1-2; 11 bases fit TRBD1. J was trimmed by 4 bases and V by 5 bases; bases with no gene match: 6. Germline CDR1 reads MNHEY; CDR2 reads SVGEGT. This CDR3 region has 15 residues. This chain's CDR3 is CASSTPGQGVYGYTF. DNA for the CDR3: TGTGCCAGCAGTACGCCGGGACAGGGGGTCTATGGCTACACCTTC.

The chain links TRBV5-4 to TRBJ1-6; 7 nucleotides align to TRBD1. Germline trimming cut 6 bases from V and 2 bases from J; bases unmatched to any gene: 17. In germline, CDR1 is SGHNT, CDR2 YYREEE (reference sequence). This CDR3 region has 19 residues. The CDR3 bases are TGTGCCAGCACCTCCGGACAGGCCGCCCCGGGCACCTATAATTCACCCCTCCACTTT. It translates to CASTSGQAAPGTYNSPLHF.

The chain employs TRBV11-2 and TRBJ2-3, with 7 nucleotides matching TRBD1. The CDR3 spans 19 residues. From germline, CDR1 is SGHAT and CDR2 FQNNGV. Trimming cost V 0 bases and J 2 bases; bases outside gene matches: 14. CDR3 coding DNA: TGTGCCAGCAGCTTAGAAATTCGGTTCCGGGGACAGAACACAGATACGCAGTATTTT. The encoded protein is CASSLEIRFRGQNTDTQYF.

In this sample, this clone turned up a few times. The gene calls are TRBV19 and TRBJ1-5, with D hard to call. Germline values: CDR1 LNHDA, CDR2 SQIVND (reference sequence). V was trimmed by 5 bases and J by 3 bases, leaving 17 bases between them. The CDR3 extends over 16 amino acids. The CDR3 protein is CASSLVTPLPNQPQHF. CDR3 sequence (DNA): TGTGCCAGTAGTCTGGTGACACCCCTCCCCAATCAGCCCCAGCATTTT.

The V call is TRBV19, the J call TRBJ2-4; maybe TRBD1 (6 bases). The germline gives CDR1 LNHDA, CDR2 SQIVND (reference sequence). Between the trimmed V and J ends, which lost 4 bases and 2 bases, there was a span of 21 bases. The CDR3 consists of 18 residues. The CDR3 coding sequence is TGTGCCAGTAGTACCTCCGGACAGATACGATCGTCCAAAAACATTCAGTACTTC. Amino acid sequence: CASSTSGQIRSSKNIQYF.

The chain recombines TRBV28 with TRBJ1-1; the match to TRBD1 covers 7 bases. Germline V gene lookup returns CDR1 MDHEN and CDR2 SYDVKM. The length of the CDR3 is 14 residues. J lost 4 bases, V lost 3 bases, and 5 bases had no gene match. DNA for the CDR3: TGTGCCAGCAGTTTGCAAGGGGGCGTCACTGAAGCTTTCTTT. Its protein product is CASSLQGGVTEAFF.